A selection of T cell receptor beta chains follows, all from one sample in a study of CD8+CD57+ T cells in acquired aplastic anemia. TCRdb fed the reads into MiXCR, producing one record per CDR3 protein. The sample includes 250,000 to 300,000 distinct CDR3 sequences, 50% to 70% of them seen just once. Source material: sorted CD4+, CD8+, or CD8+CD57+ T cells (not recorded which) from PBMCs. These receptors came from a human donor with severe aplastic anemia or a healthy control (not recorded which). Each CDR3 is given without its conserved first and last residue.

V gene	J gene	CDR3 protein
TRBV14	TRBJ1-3	ASSQRARNTIY
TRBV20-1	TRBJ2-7	SAKSGRKPYEQY
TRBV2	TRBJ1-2	ASSGGTGVSRGYT
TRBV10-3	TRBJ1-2	AISEEDRGLFYGYT
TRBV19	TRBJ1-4	ASSITAEKLF
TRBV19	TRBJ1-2	ASGTDYGYT
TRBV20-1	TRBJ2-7	SARLGGSYEQY
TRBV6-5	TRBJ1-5	ASSSSGPSNQPQH
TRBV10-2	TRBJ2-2	ASSDRTGGKTGELF
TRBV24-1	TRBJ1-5	ATSAGLGEKQPQH
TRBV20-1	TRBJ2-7	SARDPAGLTSEQY
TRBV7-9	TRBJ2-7	ASSLLSPGVLSEQY
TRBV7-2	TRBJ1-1	ASSLEFSRLEAF
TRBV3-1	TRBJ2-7	ASSLLQGGSYEQY
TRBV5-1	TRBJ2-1	ASSLDGTGANEQF
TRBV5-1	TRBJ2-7	ASSSGGTSGASTYEQY
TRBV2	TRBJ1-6	ASSHGTSYNSPLH
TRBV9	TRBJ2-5	ASSVAASGGVRETQY
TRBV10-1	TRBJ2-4	ASSEPAGGPKNIQY
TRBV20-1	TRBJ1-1	SAITGGGTEAF
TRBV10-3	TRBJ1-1	AISESVGGTGGLAF
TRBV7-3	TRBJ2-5	ASSRTGGKETQY
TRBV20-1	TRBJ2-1	SARGGNENNEQF
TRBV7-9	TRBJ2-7	ASSTRDGSYEQY
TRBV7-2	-	ASSLLAGESYEQY
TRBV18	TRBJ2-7	ASSPSGPYEQY
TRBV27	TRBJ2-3	ASVWGSGSDTQY
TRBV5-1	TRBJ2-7	ASSLWKPFRDRGYYEQY
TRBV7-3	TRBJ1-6	ASSPGQGANSPLH
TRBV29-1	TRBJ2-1	SVIGTGYYNEQF
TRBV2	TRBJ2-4	ASSPGWGGGNIQY
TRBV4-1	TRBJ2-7	ASSQGVQAGVAYEQY
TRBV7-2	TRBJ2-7	ASTWTRVH
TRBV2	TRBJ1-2	ASSVSPEYGYT
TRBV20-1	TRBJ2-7	GARDEGRSVYEQY
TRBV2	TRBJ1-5	ATGNLVSNQPQH
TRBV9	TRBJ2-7	ASSVGGQGWMEQY
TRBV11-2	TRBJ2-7	ASSLVHKPYEQY
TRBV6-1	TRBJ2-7	ASSETLYEQY
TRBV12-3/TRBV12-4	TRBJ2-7	ASSLVLRTGVSYEQY
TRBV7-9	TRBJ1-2	ASLKPGGLGYT
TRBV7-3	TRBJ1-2	ASSIDRAGGYT
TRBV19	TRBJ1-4	ASRMAGSTNEKLF
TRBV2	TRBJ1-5	ARETSRIMNQPQH
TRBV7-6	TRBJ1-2	ASSARTGFDAYGYT
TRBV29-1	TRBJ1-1	SVADSVNTEAF
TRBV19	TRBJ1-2	ASSNPGDYGYT
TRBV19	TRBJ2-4	ASSSLAKNIQY
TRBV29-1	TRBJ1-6	SVEGQGGNSPLH
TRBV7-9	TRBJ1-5	ASSSTGEGQPQH
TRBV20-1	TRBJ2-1	SAGRSRGTGSYNEQF
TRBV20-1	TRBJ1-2	SASGVFRSEYGYT
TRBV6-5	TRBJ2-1	AISWGGLNHEQF
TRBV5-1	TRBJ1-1	TSSPGTEAF
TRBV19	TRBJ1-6	ASSIWGNLNSPLH
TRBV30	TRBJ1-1	AWSRERDKAF
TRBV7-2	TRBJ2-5	ASRTSGLETQY
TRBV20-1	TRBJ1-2	SAETGAGSGYT
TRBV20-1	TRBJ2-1	SPLAGGRYNEQF
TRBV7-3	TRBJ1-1	ASSLSAANTEAF